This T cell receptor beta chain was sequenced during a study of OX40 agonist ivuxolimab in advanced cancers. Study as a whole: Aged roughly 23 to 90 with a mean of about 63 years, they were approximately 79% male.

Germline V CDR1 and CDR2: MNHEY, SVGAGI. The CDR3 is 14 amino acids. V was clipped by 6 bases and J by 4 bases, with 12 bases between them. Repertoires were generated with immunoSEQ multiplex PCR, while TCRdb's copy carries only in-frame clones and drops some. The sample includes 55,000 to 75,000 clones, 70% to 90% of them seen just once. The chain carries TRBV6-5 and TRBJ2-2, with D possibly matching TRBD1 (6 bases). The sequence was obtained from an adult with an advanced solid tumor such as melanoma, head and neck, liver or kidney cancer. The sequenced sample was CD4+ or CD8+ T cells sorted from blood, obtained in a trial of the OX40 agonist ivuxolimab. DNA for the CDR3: TGTGCCAGCAGGACCGGACAGAGCACCGGGGAGCTGTTTTTT. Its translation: CASRTGQSTGELFF.